This T cell receptor (beta chain) was identified in a study of blood T cell repertoires in COVID-19. Looking at the study overall: Specimens from acute and convalescent COVID-19 originated in the United States, Italy and Spain. Sample material is recorded as cDNA or gDNA derived from T cells, B-cell-depleted T cells, or PBMCs.

Authors' data handling: Reference gene primers were amplified, and this amplification served to estimate nucleated cell counts. Only in-frame clones appear in the TCRdb table, and some are missing; sequencing was by immunoSEQ multiplex PCR. The V and J calls and clone size come from that table; D and trimming were worked out from the DNA. The data contain about 200,000 clones, 85% to 90% of them singletons. From germline, CDR1 is SGHDT and CDR2 YYEEEE. This CDR3 spans 17 amino acids. Trimming stripped 0 bases from V and 0 bases from J, with 13 bases between. The J gene is TRBJ1-3, the V gene TRBV5-6; no clear D. The source is a human donor in a cohort sampled during active COVID-19. The specimen sequenced was peripheral blood. The CDR3 DNA reads TGTGCCAGCAGCTTGGGACAATTAATGAGCTCTGGAAACACCATATATTTT. It yields the protein CASSLGQLMSSGNTIYF.